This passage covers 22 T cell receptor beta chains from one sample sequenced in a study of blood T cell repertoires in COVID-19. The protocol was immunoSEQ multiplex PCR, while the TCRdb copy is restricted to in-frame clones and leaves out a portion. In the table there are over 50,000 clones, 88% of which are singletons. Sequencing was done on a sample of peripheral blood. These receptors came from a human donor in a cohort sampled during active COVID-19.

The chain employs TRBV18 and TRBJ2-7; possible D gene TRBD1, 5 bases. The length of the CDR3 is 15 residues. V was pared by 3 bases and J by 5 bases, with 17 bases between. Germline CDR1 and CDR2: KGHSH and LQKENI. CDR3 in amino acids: CASSPNSLRGHEQYF. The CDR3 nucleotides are TGTGCCAGCTCACCGAACAGCCTAAGGGGTCACGAGCAGTACTTC.

The CDR3: CASSSGLQVNQPQHF. CDR3 sequence (DNA): TGTGCCAGCTCTTCCGGGCTACAGGTGAATCAGCCCCAGCATTTT. The chain employs TRBV18 and TRBJ1-5; D might be TRBD1 (5 bases). Germline values: CDR1 KGHSH, CDR2 LQKENI. There are 15 residues in the CDR3. Trimming left V 6 bases short and J 4 bases short, with 16 bases between.

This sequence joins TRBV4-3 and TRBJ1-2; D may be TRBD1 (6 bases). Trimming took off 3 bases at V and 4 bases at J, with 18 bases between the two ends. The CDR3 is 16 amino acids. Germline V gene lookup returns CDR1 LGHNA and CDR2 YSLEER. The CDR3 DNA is TGCGCCAGCAGCCAGCCCGGGACACGAACCATCTATGGCTACACCTTC. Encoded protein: CASSQPGTRTIYGYTF.

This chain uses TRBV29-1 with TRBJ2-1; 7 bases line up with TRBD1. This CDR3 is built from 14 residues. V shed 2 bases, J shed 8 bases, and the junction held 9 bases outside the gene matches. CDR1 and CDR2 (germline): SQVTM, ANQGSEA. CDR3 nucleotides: TGCAGCGTTGAAACCAGACAGGGTATCGATGAGCAGTTCTTC. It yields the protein CSVETRQGIDEQFF.

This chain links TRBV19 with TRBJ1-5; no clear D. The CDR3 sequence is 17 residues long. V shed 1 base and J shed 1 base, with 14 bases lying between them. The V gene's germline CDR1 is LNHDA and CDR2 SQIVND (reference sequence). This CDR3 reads CASSIASGPGSNQPQHF. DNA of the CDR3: TGTGCCAGTAGTATAGCATCCGGGCCGGGGAGCAATCAGCCCCAGCATTTT.

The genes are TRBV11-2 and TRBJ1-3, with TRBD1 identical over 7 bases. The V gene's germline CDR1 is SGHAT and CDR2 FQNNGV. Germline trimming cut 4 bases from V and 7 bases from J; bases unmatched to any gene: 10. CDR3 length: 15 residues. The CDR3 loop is CASSSYDRAGNTIYF. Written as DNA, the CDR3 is TGTGCCAGCAGCTCCTACGACAGGGCCGGGAACACCATATATTTT.

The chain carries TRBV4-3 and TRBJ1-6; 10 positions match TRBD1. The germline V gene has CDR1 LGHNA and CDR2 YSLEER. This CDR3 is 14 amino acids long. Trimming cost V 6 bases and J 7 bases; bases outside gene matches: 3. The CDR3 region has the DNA TGCGCCAGCAGGGGACAGGGGAGCAATTCACCCCTCCACTTT. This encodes CASRGQGSNSPLHF.

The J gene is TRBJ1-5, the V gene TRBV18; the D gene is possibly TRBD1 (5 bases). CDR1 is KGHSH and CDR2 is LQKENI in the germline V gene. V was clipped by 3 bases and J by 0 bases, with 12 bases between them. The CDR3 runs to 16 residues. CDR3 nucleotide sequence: TGTGCCAGCTCACCTGTCGGGGGGAATAGCAATCAGCCCCAGCATTTT. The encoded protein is CASSPVGGNSNQPQHF.

Written as DNA, the CDR3 is TGTGCCAGCTCCCCGGGACAGCCTGGGCAGCCCCAGCATTTT. As protein: CASSPGQPGQPQHF. The rearrangement uses TRBV2 and TRBJ1-5; 7 bases fit TRBD1. Germline trimming cut 8 bases from V and 7 bases from J; bases unmatched to any gene: 11. This CDR3 has 14 residues. Germline V gene data show CDR1 as SNHLY and CDR2 as FYNNEI.

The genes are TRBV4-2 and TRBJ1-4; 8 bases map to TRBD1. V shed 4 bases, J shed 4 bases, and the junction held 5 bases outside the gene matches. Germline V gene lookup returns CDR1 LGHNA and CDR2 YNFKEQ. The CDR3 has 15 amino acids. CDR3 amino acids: CASSPADRDNEKLFF. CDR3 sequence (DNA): TGTGCCAGCAGCCCAGCGGACAGGGATAATGAAAAACTGTTTTTT.

CDR3 DNA sequence: TGCGCCAGCAGCTTAGGGACTAGCGGGGCAACAGATACGCAGTATTTT. Translated: CASSLGTSGATDTQYF. J is TRBJ2-3 and V is TRBV5-1; 13 bases map to TRBD2. Germline V gene lookup returns CDR1 SGHRS and CDR2 YFSETQ. The CDR3 sequence is 16 residues long. The V segment lost 2 bases and the J segment 3 bases; nucleotides outside the gene matches: 3.

The CDR3: CASSPNGQSGNTIYF. For the CDR3, the DNA is TGTGCCAGCTCACCTAATGGACAATCCGGAAACACCATATATTTT. The chain recombines TRBV18 with TRBJ1-3; possibly TRBD1 for D (5 bases). Per germline, CDR1 KGHSH and CDR2 LQKENI. This CDR3 region has 15 residues. The V end lost 3 bases, the J end lost 4 bases, and 13 bases lay between the germline ends.

The CDR3 here is CASSVPGTSGSRNEQFF. The CDR3 DNA reads TGCGCCAGCAGCGTCCCCGGGACTAGCGGGAGTAGAAATGAGCAGTTCTTC. This rearrangement joins TRBV5-1 to TRBJ2-1; 14 bases fit TRBD2. The CDR3 sequence is 17 residues long. Germline CDR1 is SGHRS and CDR2 is YFSETQ. V shed 4 bases and J 7 bases; nucleotides not matched to a gene: 10. Full variable domain (remainder filled in from reference TRBV5-1 and TRBJ2-1): KAGVTQTPRYLIKTRGQQVTLSCSPISGHRSVSWYQQTPGQGLQFLFEYFSETQRNKGNFPGRFSGRQFSNSRSEMNVSTLELGDSALYLCASSVPGTSGSRNEQFFGPGTRLTVL.

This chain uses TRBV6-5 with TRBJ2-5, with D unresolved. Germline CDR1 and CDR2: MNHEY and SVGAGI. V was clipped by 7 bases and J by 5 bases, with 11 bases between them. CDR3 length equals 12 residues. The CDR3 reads CASMAGIETQYF. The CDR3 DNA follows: TGTGCCAGCATGGCAGGTATCGAGACCCAGTACTTC.

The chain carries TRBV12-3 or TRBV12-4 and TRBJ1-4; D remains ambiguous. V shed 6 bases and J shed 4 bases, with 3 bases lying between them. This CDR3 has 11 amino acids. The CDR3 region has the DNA TGTGCCAGCAGCCTTAATGAAAAACTGTTTTTT. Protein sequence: CASSLNEKLFF.

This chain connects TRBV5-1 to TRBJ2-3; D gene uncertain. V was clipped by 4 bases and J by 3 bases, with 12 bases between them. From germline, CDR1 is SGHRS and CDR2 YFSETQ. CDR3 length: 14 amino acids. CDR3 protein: CASSQNRATDTQYF. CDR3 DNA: TGCGCCAGCAGCCAGAACCGAGCGACAGATACGCAGTATTTT.

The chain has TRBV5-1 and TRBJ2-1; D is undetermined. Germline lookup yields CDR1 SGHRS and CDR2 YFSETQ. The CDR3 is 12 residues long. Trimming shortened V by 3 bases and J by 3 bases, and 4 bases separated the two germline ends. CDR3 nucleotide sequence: TGCGCCAGCAGCTCGGTCTACAATGAGCAGTTCTTC. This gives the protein CASSSVYNEQFF.

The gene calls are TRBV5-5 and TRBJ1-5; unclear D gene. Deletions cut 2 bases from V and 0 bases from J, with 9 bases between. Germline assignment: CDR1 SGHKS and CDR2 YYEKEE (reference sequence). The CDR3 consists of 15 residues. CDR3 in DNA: TGTGCCAGCAGCTTATTTGGCAATAGCAATCAGCCCCAGCATTTT. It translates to CASSLFGNSNQPQHF.

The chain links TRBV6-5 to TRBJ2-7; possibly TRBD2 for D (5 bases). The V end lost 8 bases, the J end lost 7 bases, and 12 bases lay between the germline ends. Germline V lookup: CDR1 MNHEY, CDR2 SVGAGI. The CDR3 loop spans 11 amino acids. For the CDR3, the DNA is TGTGCCAGCCGAGGGAGTTGGGAGCAGTACTTC. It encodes CASRGSWEQYF.

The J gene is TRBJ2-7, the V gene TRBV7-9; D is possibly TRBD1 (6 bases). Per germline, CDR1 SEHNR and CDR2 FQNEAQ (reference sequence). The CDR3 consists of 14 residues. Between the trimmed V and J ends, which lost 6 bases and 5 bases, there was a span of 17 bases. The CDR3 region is CASSRQDRADEQYF. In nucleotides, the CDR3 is TGTGCCAGCAGTAGACAGGATAGGGCCGACGAGCAGTACTTC.

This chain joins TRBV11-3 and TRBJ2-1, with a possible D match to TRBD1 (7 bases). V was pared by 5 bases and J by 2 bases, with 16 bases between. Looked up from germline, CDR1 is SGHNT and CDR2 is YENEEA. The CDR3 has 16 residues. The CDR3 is CASSPRGAGAYNEQFF. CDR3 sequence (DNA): TGTGCCAGCAGCCCCAGGGGGGCCGGCGCCTACAATGAGCAGTTCTTC.

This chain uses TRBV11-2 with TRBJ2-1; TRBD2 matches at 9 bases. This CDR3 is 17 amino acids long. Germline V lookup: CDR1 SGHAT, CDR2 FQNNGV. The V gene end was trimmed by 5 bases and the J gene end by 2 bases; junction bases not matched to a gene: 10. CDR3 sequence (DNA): TGTGCCAGCAGCCCCAAATTTAGCGGGGGAACCTACAATGAGCAGTTCTTC. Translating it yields CASSPKFSGGTYNEQFF.